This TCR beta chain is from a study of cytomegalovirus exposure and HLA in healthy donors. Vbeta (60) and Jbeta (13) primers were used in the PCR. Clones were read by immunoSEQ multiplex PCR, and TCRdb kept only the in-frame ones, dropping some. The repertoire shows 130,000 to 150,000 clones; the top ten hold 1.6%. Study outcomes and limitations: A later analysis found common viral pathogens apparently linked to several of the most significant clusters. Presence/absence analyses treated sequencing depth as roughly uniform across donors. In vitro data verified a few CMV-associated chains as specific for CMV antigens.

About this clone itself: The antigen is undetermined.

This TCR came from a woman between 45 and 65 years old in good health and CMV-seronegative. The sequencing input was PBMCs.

DNA for the CDR3: TGTGCCAGCAGCTCGCCGGGTCAAGAAAAACTGTTTTTT. The encoded protein is CASSSPGQEKLFF. V is TRBV5-4 and J is TRBJ1-4; D is ambiguous. This CDR3 comprises 13 residues. The V end lost 3 bases, the J end lost 8 bases, and 11 bases lay between the germline ends. Germline V lookup: CDR1 SGHNT, CDR2 YYREEE (reference sequence).